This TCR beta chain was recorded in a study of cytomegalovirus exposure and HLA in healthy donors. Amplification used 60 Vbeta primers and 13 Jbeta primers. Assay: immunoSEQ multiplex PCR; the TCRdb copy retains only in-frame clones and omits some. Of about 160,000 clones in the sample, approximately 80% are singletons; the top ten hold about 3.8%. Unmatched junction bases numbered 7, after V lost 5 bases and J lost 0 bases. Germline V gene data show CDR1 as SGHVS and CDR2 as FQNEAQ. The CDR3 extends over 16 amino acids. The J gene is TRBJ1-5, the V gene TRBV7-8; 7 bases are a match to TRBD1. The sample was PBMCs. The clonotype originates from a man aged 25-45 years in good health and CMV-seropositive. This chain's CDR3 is CASSKRTGYSNQPQHF. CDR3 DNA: TGTGCCAGCAGCAAACGGACAGGATATAGCAATCAGCCCCAGCATTTT.